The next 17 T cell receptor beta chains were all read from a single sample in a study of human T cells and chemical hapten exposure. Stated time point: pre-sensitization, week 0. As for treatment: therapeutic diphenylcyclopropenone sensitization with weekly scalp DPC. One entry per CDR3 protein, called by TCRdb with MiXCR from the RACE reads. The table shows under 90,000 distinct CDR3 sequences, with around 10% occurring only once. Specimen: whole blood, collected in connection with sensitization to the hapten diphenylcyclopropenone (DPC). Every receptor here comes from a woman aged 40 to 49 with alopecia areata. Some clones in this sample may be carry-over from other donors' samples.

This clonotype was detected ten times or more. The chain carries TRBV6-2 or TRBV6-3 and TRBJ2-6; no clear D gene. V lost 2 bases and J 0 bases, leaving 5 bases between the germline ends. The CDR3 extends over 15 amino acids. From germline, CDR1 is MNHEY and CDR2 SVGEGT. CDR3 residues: CASSYQSSGANVLTF. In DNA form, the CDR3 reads TGTGCCAGCAGTTACCAGAGCTCTGGGGCCAACGTCCTGACTTTC.

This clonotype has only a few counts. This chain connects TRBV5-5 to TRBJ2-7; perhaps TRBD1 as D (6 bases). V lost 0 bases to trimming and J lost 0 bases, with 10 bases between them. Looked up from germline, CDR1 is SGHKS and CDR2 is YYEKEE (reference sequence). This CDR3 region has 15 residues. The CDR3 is CASSLESGVSYEQYF. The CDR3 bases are TGTGCCAGCAGCTTGGAGTCAGGGGTCTCCTACGAGCAGTACTTC.

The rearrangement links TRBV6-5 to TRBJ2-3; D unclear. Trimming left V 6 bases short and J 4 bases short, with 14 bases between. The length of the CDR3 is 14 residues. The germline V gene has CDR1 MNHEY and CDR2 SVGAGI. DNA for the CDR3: TGTGCCAGCAGCCGAGGCTCGCCGGCAGATACGCAGTATTTT. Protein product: CASSRGSPADTQYF.

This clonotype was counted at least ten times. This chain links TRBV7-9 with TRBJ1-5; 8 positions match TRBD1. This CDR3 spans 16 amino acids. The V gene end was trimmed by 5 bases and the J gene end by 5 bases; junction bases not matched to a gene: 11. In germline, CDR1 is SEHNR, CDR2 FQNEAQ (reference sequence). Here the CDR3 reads CASSPTWATGDQPQHF. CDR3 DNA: TGTGCCAGCAGCCCGACTTGGGCGACAGGGGATCAGCCCCAGCATTTT.

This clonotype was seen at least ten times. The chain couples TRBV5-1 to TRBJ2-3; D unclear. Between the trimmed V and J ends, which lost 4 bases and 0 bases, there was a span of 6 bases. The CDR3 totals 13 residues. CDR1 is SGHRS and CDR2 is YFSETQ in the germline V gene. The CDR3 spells CASSLTSTDTQYF. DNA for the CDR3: TGCGCCAGCAGCCTGACTAGCACAGATACGCAGTATTTT. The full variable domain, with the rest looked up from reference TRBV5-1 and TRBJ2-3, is KAGVTQTPRYLIKTRGQQVTLSCSPISGHRSVSWYQQTPGQGLQFLFEYFSETQRNKGNFPGRFSGRQFSNSRSEMNVSTLELGDSALYLCASSLTSTDTQYFGPGTRLTVL.

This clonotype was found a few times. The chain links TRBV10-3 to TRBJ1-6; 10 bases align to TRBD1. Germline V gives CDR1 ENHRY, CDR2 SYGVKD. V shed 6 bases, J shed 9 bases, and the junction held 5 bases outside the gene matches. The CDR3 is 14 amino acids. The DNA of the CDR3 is TGTGCCATCAGACGAGACAGGGGGCTTTCACCCCTCCACTTT. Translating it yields CAIRRDRGLSPLHF.

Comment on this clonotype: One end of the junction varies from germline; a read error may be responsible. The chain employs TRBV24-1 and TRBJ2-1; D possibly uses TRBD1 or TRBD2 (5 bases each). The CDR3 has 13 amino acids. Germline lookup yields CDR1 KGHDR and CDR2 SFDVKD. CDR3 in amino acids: CATSDPGPMRPSF. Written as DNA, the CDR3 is TGTGCCACCAGTGACCCGGGACCGATGAGGCCCTCCTTC.

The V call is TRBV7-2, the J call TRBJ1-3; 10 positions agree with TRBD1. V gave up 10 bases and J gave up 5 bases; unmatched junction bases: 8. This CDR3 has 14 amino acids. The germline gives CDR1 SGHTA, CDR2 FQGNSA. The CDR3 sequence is CATKPTGGRNTIYF. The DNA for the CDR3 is TGTGCCACCAAGCCGACAGGGGGCAGAAACACCATATATTTT. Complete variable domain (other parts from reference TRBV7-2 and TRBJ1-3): GAGVSQSPSNKVTEKGKDVELRCDPISGHTALYWYRQSLGQGLEFLIYFQGNSAPDKSGLPSDRFSAERTGGSVSTLTIQRTQQEDSAVYLCATKPTGGRNTIYFGEGSWLTVV.

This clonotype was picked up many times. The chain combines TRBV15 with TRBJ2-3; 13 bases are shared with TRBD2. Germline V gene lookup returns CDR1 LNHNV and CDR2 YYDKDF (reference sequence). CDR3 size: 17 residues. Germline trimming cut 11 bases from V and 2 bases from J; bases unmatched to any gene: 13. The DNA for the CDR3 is TGTGCCCCCTCCTTAGGACTAGCGGGGGAGAACACAGATACGCAGTATTTT. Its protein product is CAPSLGLAGENTDTQYF.

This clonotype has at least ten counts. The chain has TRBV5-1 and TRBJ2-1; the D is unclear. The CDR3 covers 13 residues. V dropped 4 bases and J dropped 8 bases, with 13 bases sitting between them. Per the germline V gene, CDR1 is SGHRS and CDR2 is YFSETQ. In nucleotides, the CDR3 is TGCGCCAGCAGCCCCGACATTATCGATGAGCAGTTCTTC. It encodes CASSPDIIDEQFF.

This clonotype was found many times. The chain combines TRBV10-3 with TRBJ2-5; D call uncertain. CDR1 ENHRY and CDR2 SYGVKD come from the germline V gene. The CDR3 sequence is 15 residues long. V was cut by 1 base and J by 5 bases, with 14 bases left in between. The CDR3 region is CAISELGRIAETQYF. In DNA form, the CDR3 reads TGTGCCATCAGTGAGTTAGGCAGAATCGCCGAGACCCAGTACTTC.

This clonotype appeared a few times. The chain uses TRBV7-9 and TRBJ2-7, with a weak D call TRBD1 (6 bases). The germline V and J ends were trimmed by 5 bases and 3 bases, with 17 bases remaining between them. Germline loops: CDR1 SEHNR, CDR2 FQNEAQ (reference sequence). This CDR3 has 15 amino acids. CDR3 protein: CASSITTGSGYEQYF. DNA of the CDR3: TGTGCCAGCAGCATAACTACAGGGTCCGGCTACGAGCAGTACTTC.

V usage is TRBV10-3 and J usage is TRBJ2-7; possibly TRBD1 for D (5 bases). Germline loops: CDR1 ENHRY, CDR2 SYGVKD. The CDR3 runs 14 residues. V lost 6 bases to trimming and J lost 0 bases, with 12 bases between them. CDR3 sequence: CAIRGAGPSYEQYF. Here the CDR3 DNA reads TGTGCCATCAGAGGGGCAGGGCCCTCCTACGAGCAGTACTTC.

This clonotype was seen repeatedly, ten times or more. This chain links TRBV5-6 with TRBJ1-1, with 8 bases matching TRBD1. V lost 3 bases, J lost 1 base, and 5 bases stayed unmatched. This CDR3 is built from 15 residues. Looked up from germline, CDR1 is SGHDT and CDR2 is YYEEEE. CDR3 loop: CASSWGTGWNTEAFF. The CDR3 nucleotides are TGTGCCAGCAGCTGGGGGACAGGTTGGAACACTGAAGCTTTCTTT.

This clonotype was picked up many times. The CDR3 region has the DNA TGTGCCAGCAGGGGACAGGGGAACGGTGAAAAACTGTTTTTT. It yields the protein CASRGQGNGEKLFF. The chain employs TRBV27 and TRBJ1-4; 10 bases agree with TRBD1. Germline V lookup: CDR1 MNHEY, CDR2 SMNVEV (reference sequence). The CDR3 totals 14 residues. V lost 6 bases to trimming and J lost 7 bases; unmatched junction nucleotides: 5.

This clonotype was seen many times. The CDR3 protein is CASSLEVGNYGYTF. The CDR3 DNA reads TGTGCCAGCAGCTTAGAGGTTGGGAACTATGGCTACACCTTC. V gene TRBV7-2 combines with J gene TRBJ1-2; unclear D gene. Trimming took 1 base from V and 2 from J, leaving 8 bases between them. The germline V gene has CDR1 SGHTA and CDR2 FQGNSA. This CDR3 spans 14 amino acids.

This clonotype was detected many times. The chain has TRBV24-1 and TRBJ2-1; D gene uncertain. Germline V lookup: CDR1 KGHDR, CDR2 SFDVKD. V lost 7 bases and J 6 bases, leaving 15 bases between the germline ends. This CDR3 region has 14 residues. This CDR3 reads CATSQKPPVNEQFF. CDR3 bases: TGTGCCACCAGCCAGAAGCCCCCGGTCAATGAGCAGTTCTTC.